This T cell receptor beta chain was found in a study of blood T cell repertoires in COVID-19 (TCRdb year 2020). Concerning the study at large: Samples covering the acute and convalescent phases of COVID-19 were provided by collaborators in the United States, Italy and Spain. The samples were drawn from two sources: the first 160 participants of the ongoing ImmuneRACE study, and over 950 subjects contributed by 6 global collaborators. The material from the prospective study consisted of cDNA or gDNA derived from T cells, B-cell-depleted T cells, or PBMCs. Sample metadata almost always included a de-identified subject ID, COVID-19 status, age in years and sex. Subjects who had been exposed to COVID-19, were actively infected with it, or had recovered from it provided the deeply sampled blood TCRbeta repertoires that made up the dataset. A freely available public database, intended as a resource for researchers studying the immune response to SARS-CoV-2, is where the repertoires were released. Where available, HLA class I and class II types were taken from metadata supplied by the sample provider and were not determined by assay-based typing.

Points on this clone: Its antigen remains unidentified. No clone much larger than this one lies a single base away; base qualities are absent.

Findings and caveats that apply to the study as a whole: The quantity of clinical and demographic metadata differed by source and by participant and was supplied without curation.

The collaborating institutions used their own protocols to collect whole blood in K2EDTA tubes. For TCRbeta analysis, collaborators shipped samples in one of three forms: frozen whole blood, isolated PBMCs, or DNA extracted from either of those sample types. TCRbeta CDR3 regions were amplified from genomic DNA by means of the immunoSEQ Assay, a bias-controlled multiplex PCR. On the authors' methods: Nucleated cell counts per sample were estimated from amplification of reference gene primers within the assay. To quantify the absolute abundance of each unique TCRbeta CDR3 rearrangement, sequence reads were collapsed and filtered. For each sample, productive Simpson clonality was calculated as the square root of Simpson's diversity index across productive rearrangements. Held by TCRdb, this immuneACCESS table contains in-frame sequences only and omits some clones. Under half of the omission traces to an unresolved V gene where checked; the cause of the rest is unknown. V, J and clone size were drawn from that table, and D and trimming were deduced from the DNA. This sample is represented by 90,000 to 130,000 clones; approximately 84% of them were singletons. Approximately 1.5% of the sample is in the top ten clones.

This receptor was obtained from a man between 40 and 49 years old with acute or convalescent COVID-19. Sequencing was carried out using peripheral blood.

Read as DNA, the sequence is TGTGCCAGCAGCAACCCCCAGGGCTCCGACTACAATGAGCAGTTCTTC. Translated, it gives CASSNPQGSDYNEQFF. The chain couples TRBV21-1 to TRBJ2-1; TRBD1 is the table's D call, not checked against the DNA. TRBV21-1 is designated a pseudogene. The CDR3 has 16 amino acids, counting the end cysteine and phenylalanine. Only the CDR3 DNA stays, 48 bases, in frame from base 1.